One and the same sample provided the 8 T cell receptor beta chains below, sequenced in a study of tumor and adjacent non-tumor tissue in lung cancer. Three rounds of nested PCR, following a modified ARM-PCR protocol, produced the TCRbeta library. MiXCR, applied by TCRdb to the multiplex PCR reads, yields one record per CDR3 protein. Of under 100,000 distinct CDR3 sequences in the sample, 61% were seen once. RNA was extracted from bulk tissue without any cell sorting. The sequencing sample was made of lung tumor tissue. The receptors derive from a man between 65 and 85 years old with non-small cell lung cancer.

Of note for this clonotype: This clone may be a read error of a much larger clone one base away. The gene calls are TRBV10-1 and TRBJ2-1, with TRBD1 matching over 8 bases. The junction had 8 bases not matched to a gene; V was cut back by 10 bases and J by 3 bases. The CDR3 length is 14 residues. Germline V gene data show CDR1 as WNHNN and CDR2 as SYGVQD (reference sequence). The chain's CDR3 is CAISGTGLYNEQFF. DNA for the CDR3: TGCGCCATCTCCGGGACAGGCCTCTACAATGAGCAGTTCTTC.

Turning to this clonotype: Given the absence of the conserved phenylalanine or tryptophan at the CDR3 end, a read error is likely. The V call is TRBV4-2, the J call TRBJ2-1; perhaps TRBD1 as D (6 bases). Per germline, CDR1 LGHNA and CDR2 YNFKEQ. This CDR3 has 14 residues. The DNA for the CDR3 is TGTGTCAGCAGCCAAAGGGACAAGTACAATGAGCAGTTCTTA. This sequence encodes CVSSQRDKYNEQFL.

The chain is built from TRBV6-1 and TRBJ2-5; possible D gene TRBD1, 5 bases. Trimming pared 7 bases from V and 7 bases from J, leaving 16 bases between. Germline V gene sequence: CDR1 MNHNS, CDR2 SASEGT. The CDR3 is 13 amino acids. For the CDR3, the DNA is TGTGCCAGCAACCGCCAGGGCCACATGACCCAGTACTTC. It yields the protein CASNRQGHMTQYF.

The sample holds many counts of this clonotype. J is TRBJ1-2 and V is TRBV5-1; a weak D match, TRBD1 (5 bases). There are 13 residues in the CDR3. Trimming removed 0 bases from V and 8 bases from J, with 11 bases in between. Germline-derived CDR1 and CDR2 are SGHRS and YFSETQ. The DNA for the CDR3 is TGCGCCAGCAGCTTGGGTCAGGGAAACGGCTACACCTTC. Its protein is CASSLGQGNGYTF.

In this sample, this clonotype turned up once. At one end the junction does not follow the germline gene, possibly because of a read error. V gene TRBV10-3 combines with J gene TRBJ2-3, with D perhaps matching TRBD1 or TRBD2 (5 bases each). The germline CDR1 and CDR2 sequences are ENHRY and SYGVKD. The CDR3 is 16 amino acids. The CDR3 DNA is TGTGCCATCGGCCCCAAGGGGTACCTAGCCCAAGATGCGCAGTATTTT. Translating gives CAIGPKGYLAQDAQYF.

The chain is built from TRBV5-1 and TRBJ1-4, with D uncertain. V was shortened by 1 base and J by 8 bases, with 21 bases between the two germline ends. Germline CDR1 SGHRS, CDR2 YFSETQ. The CDR3 sequence is 17 residues long. The CDR3 sequence: CASSLKGRPGFGEKLFF. The DNA for the CDR3 is TGCGCCAGCAGCTTGAAAGGACGGCCCGGTTTCGGGGAAAAACTGTTTTTT.

The chain carries TRBV5-4 and TRBJ2-3; 10 nucleotides line up with TRBD2. The CDR3 totals 18 residues. Germline V lookup: CDR1 SGHNT, CDR2 YYREEE (reference sequence). V was clipped by 0 bases and J by 3 bases; unmatched bases: 10. CDR3 sequence reads: CASSLGAESSGRTDTQYF. The DNA for the CDR3 is TGTGCCAGCAGCTTGGGGGCCGAGTCTAGCGGGAGAACAGATACGCAGTATTTT.

The chain couples TRBV4-2 to TRBJ2-1; possible D gene TRBD1, 5 bases. There are 15 residues in the CDR3. Germline assignment: CDR1 LGHNA and CDR2 YNFKEQ. V was pared by 1 base and J by 4 bases, with 11 bases between. CDR3 amino acids: CASSQVEQGYNEQFF. The DNA for the CDR3 is TGTGCCAGCAGCCAAGTGGAGCAGGGTTACAATGAGCAGTTCTTC.